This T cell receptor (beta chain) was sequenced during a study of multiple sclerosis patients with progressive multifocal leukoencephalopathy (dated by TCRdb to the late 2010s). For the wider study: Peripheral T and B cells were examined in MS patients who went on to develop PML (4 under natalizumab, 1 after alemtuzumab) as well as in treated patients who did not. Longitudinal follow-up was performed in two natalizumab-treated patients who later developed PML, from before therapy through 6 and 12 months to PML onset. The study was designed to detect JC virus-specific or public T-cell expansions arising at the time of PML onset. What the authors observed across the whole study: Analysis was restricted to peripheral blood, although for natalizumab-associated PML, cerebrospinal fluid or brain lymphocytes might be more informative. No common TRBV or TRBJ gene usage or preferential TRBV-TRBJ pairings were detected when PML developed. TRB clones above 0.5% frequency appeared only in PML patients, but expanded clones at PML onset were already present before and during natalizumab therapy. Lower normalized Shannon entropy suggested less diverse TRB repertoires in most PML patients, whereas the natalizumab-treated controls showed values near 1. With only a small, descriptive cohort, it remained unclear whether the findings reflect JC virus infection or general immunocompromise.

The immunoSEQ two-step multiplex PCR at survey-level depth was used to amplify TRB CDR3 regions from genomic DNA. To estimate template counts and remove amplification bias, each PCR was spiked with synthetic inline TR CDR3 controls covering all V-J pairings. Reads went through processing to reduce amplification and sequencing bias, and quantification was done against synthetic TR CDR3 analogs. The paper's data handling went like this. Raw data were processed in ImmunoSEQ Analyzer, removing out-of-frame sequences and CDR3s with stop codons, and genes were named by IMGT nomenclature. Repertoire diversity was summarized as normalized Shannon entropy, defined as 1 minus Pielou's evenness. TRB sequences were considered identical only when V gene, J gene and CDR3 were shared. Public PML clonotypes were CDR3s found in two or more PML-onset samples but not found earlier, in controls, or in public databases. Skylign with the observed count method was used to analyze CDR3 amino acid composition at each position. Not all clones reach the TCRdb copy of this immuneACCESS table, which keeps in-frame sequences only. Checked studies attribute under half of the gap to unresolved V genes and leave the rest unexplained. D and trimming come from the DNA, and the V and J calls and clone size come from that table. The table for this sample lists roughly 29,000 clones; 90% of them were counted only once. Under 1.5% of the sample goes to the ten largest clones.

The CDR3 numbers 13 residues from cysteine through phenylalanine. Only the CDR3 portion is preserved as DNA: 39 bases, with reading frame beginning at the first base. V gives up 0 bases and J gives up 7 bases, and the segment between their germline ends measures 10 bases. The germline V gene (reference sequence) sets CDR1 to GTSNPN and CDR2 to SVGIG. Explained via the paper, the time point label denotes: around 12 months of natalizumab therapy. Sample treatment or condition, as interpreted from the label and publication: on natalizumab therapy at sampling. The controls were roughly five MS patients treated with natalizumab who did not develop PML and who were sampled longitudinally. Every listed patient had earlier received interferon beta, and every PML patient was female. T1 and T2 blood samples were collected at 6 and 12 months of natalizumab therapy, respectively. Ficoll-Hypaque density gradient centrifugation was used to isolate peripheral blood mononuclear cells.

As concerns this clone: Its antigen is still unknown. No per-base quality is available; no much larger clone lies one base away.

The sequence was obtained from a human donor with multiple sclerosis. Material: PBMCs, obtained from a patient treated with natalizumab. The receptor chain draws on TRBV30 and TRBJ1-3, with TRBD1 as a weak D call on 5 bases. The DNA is TGTGCCTGGAGTGTTCAGGGTGGGAACACCATATATTTT. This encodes CAWSVQGGNTIYF.